One sample yielded the 7 T cell receptor beta chains listed below, sequenced in a study of blood T cell repertoires in COVID-19. Sequenced by immunoSEQ multiplex PCR; TCRdb stores in-frame clones only, minus some. The repertoire consists of approximately 140,000 clones, with roughly 84% occurring once and the leading ten covering almost 6%. Material: PBMCs or T cells enriched from blood (not recorded which). These TCRs come from a woman in her forties or fifties who had been exposed to COVID-19.

V and J are TRBV6-5 and TRBJ1-1; D unclear. This CDR3 comprises 15 residues. Germline values: CDR1 MNHEY, CDR2 SVGAGI. The V and J ends lost 2 bases and 4 bases respectively, with 14 bases between them. The CDR3 DNA reads as TGTGCCAGCAGTTACCCCTCTTCGACGGGCACTGAAGCTTTCTTT. Its translation is CASSYPSSTGTEAFF.

The rearrangement links TRBV7-9 to TRBJ1-1, with unresolved D. V shed 2 bases and J shed 1 base, with 5 bases lying between them. Germline assignment: CDR1 SEHNR and CDR2 FQNEAQ (reference sequence). This CDR3 comprises 13 residues. The chain's CDR3 is CASSLIQNTEAFF. The CDR3 nucleotides are TGTGCCAGCAGCTTAATCCAGAACACTGAAGCTTTCTTT.

The J gene is TRBJ2-7, the V gene TRBV5-6; tentatively, D is TRBD1 (7 bases). There are 16 residues in the CDR3. CDR1 is SGHDT, CDR2 YYEEEE, per germline. The ends were cut back, 5 bases at V and 0 bases at J, with 18 bases in the middle. CDR3 bases: TGTGCCAGCAGACTGGAGGGGGCAGGGCCCTCCTACGAGCAGTACTTC. It encodes CASRLEGAGPSYEQYF.

V usage is TRBV27 and J usage is TRBJ2-2; tentatively, D is TRBD1 (5 bases). Germline-derived CDR1 and CDR2 are MNHEY and SMNVEV (reference sequence). The CDR3 totals 15 residues. The germline V and J ends were trimmed by 5 bases and 6 bases, with 16 bases remaining between them. CDR3 coding DNA: TGTGCCAGCAGTCTCTCAGGGATTTTGGCCGGGGAGCTGTTTTTT. This translates into CASSLSGILAGELFF.

This clone was recorded a few times. The chain is built from TRBV7-2 and TRBJ1-5; D unclear. This CDR3 has 15 amino acids. With 1 base removed from V and 0 bases from J, the gap between germline ends came to 7 bases. The germline gives CDR1 SGHTA, CDR2 FQGNSA. The chain's CDR3 is CASSLDSYSNQPQHF. The CDR3 DNA is TGTGCCAGCAGCTTAGATTCCTATAGCAATCAGCCCCAGCATTTT. Full variable domain (remainder filled in from reference TRBV7-2 and TRBJ1-5): GAGVSQSPSNKVTEKGKDVELRCDPISGHTALYWYRQSLGQGLEFLIYFQGNSAPDKSGLPSDRFSAERTGGSVSTLTIQRTQQEDSAVYLCASSLDSYSNQPQHFGDGTRLSIL.

This chain uses TRBV2 with TRBJ1-5; 9 bases are a match to TRBD1. CDR3 length: 15 amino acids. The trim removed 6 bases at V and 5 bases at J, leaving 8 bases unmatched. Germline V CDR1 and CDR2: SNHLY, FYNNEI. The CDR3 region is CASRGTGGEYQPQHF. As DNA, the CDR3 is TGTGCCAGCAGAGGAACAGGGGGCGAATATCAGCCCCAGCATTTT.

This chain connects TRBV15 to TRBJ2-2, with D perhaps TRBD2 (7 bases). The CDR3 totals 15 residues. V lost 6 bases to trimming and J lost 4 bases, with 15 bases between them. Germline V gene sequence: CDR1 LNHNV, CDR2 YYDKDF (reference sequence). The CDR3 region is CATRTWGGGTGELFF. The CDR3 DNA reads TGTGCCACCAGGACGTGGGGGGGCGGCACCGGGGAGCTGTTTTTT.